This entry lists 17 T cell receptor beta chains sequenced from one sample in a study of T cell clusters in autoimmune cytopenias. TRB amplification used roughly 250 ng of peripheral blood genomic DNA. TRB was amplified by touch-down multiplex PCR, primer pools A and B combined. One entry per CDR3 protein, without DNA, is what TCRdb gives after re-calling the multiplex PCR reads. Listed are some 4,100 distinct CDR3 sequences; 14% to 15% falls within the top ten. The same sample was also studied in work on T cell repertoires in aging, cancer and after chemotherapy.

The specimen was peripheral blood. The receptors derive from a human donor in good health.

This clonotype is called medium-sized based on its frequency. This chain connects TRBV6-5 to TRBJ1-1; TCRdb selects TRBD1, and the lack of DNA leaves this call unchecked. The germline CDR1 and CDR2 sequences are MNHEY and SVGAGI. The CDR3 length is 15 residues. The CDR3 loop reads CASSYDRGRYTEAFF.

Frequency places this clonotype as medium-sized. CDR3: CAWNRVGTEAFF. This chain links TRBV30 with TRBJ1-1. Germline-derived CDR1 and CDR2 are GTSNPN and SVGIG (reference sequence). The CDR3 length is 12 residues.

By frequency, this clonotype is medium-sized. This rearrangement joins TRBV27 to TRBJ2-2; without DNA, the TCRdb call of TRBD2 cannot be checked. Germline assignment: CDR1 MNHEY and CDR2 SMNVEV (reference sequence). The CDR3 consists of 19 residues. The CDR3: CASSLGRGGHSRNTGELFF.

This rearrangement joins TRBV18 to TRBJ2-7; TCRdb calls TRBD2, which cannot be checked without DNA. CDR1 is KGHSH and CDR2 is LQKENI in the germline V gene. This CDR3 comprises 14 residues. The CDR3 sequence is CASSPPGGSYEQYF. Using reference TRBV18 and TRBJ2-7 for the parts outside the CDR3, the full variable domain is NAGVMQNPRHLVRRRGQEARLRCSPMKGHSHVYWYRQLPEEGLKFMVYLQKENIIDESGMPKERFSAEFPKEGPSILRIQQVVRGDSAAYFCASSPPGGSYEQYFGPGTRLTVT.

This clonotype ranks as medium-sized (0.01 to 0.1%) in terms of frequency. The chain has TRBV13 and TRBJ2-5; TCRdb returns TRBD1, unconfirmable since there is no DNA. The V gene's germline CDR1 is PRHDT and CDR2 FYEKMQ (reference sequence). CDR3 length: 17 amino acids. The CDR3 loop is CASSSGGRGEWKETQYF.

This clonotype is deemed medium-sized by its frequency. The V gene is TRBV13, the J gene TRBJ1-2; the D gene TCRdb calls, TRBD1, cannot be checked with no DNA. The germline gives CDR1 PRHDT, CDR2 FYEKMQ (reference sequence). The CDR3 is 15 residues long. The CDR3 is CASSPGDRANYGYTF.

Judged by frequency, this clonotype is medium-sized (0.01 to 0.1%). The V call is TRBV7-9, the J call TRBJ1-1; there is no DNA to check the TCRdb D call of TRBD1. Germline CDR1 reads SEHNR; CDR2 reads FQNEAQ (reference sequence). The length of the CDR3 is 11 residues. This CDR3 is CASSPTGTLFF.

The J gene is TRBJ1-5, the V gene TRBV4-1. Germline V gives CDR1 MGHRA, CDR2 YSYEKL. The CDR3 contains 15 residues. The CDR3 loop reads CASSQVPGSNQPQHF.

The CDR3 sequence is CSASGATNEKLFF. The chain is built from TRBV20-1 and TRBJ1-4. The CDR3 sequence is 13 residues long. Germline values: CDR1 DFQATT, CDR2 SNEGSKA (reference sequence).

This clonotype is identified as medium-sized from frequency. The chain carries TRBV29-1 and TRBJ1-1; as DNA is missing, the TRBD1 call by TCRdb cannot be tested. The CDR3 runs 12 residues. Germline assignment: CDR1 SQVTM and CDR2 ANQGSEA. The CDR3 protein is CSVAQGASEAFF. Using reference TRBV29-1 and TRBJ1-1 for the parts outside the CDR3, the full variable domain is SAVISQKPSRDICQRGTSLTIQCQVDSQVTMMFWYRQQPGQSLTLIATANQGSEATYESGFVIDKFPISRPNLTFSTLTVSNMSPEDSSIYLCSVAQGASEAFFGQGTRLTVV.

CDR3 protein: CASSLTGTYYEQYF. The chain employs TRBV11-1 and TRBJ2-7. Germline CDR1 and CDR2: SGHAT and FQDESV (reference sequence). This CDR3 has 14 residues.

This clonotype is medium-sized by frequency. The CDR3 protein is CASSRVGDPNEKLFF. The V gene is TRBV6-5, the J gene TRBJ1-4; TCRdb outputs TRBD1, but without DNA this stays unchecked. This CDR3 has 15 amino acids. Germline CDR1 MNHEY, CDR2 SVGAGI.

This clonotype is deemed medium-sized by its frequency. The V and J genes are TRBV27 and TRBJ2-7. There are 13 residues in the CDR3. CDR1 is MNHEY, CDR2 SMNVEV, per germline (reference sequence). The CDR3: CASAQGNSYEQYF.

According to its frequency, this clonotype is medium-sized. The rearrangement uses TRBV5-5 and TRBJ2-5; TCRdb lists TRBD1, though no DNA is available to test this call. This CDR3 is built from 15 residues. Germline lookup yields CDR1 SGHKS and CDR2 YYEKEE (reference sequence). The CDR3 loop reads CASSLGDRYQETQYF.

The V gene is TRBV20-1, the J gene TRBJ2-3; the D gene TCRdb calls, TRBD2, cannot be checked with no DNA. The CDR3 totals 15 residues. Looked up from germline, CDR1 is DFQATT and CDR2 is SNEGSKA (reference sequence). The CDR3 sequence is CSARRPSGNTDTQYF.

This clonotype is called medium-sized (0.01 to 0.1%) based on its frequency. This chain uses TRBV27 with TRBJ2-1; as DNA is missing, the TRBD1 call by TCRdb cannot be tested. Germline CDR1 and CDR2: MNHEY and SMNVEV (reference sequence). The CDR3 loop spans 14 amino acids. CDR3 protein: CASSLGDSYNEQFF.

The chain recombines TRBV20-1 with TRBJ2-1; the D call from TCRdb, TRBD1, cannot be confirmed without DNA. There are 16 residues in the CDR3. Germline values: CDR1 DFQATT, CDR2 SNEGSKA (reference sequence). This CDR3 is CSARDSGTGGYNEQFF.